This T cell receptor beta chain is drawn from a study of cytomegalovirus exposure and HLA in healthy donors. At the level of the study: From donors who were HLA-typed, an early data release held 81 million or so unique TCRs. Regarding the study as a whole: The only immune exposure information that was available was CMV serostatus. Roughly uniform sequencing depth across donors was assumed, possibly incorrectly. Prior analysis indicated that the majority of TCR beta V segments exhibited productivity approximately 90% or approximately 30% of the time.

With respect to this clone: As yet, its antigen is unknown.

The PCR used 60 Vbeta and 13 Jbeta primers. Method: immunoSEQ multiplex PCR; TCRdb's copy keeps in-frame clones and lacks some. This sample has 90,000 to 150,000 clones, with 60% to 85% found just once. The CDR3 has 12 amino acids. Germline V gene sequence: CDR1 SGHDT, CDR2 YYEEEE. The V end lost 2 bases, the J end lost 10 bases, and 12 bases lay between the germline ends. Sequencing was performed on PBMCs. This rearrangement joins TRBV5-6 to TRBJ1-2; no firm D call. The source is a female donor in good health and CMV-seronegative. The CDR3 DNA reads as TGTGCCAGCAGCTTCGAGGAAGTTGTCTACACCTTC. Protein product: CASSFEEVVYTF.